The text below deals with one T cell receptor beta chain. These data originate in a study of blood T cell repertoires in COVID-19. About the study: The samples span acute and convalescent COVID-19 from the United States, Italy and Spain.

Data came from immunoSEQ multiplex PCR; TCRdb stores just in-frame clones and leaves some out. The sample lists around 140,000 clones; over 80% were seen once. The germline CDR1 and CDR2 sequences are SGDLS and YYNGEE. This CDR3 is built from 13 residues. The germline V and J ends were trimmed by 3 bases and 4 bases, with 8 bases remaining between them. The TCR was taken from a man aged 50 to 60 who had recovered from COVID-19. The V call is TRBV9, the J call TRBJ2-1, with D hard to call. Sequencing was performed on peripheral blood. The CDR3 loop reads CASSGSRYNEQFF. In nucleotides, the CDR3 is TGTGCCAGCAGCGGCTCCAGGTACAATGAGCAGTTCTTC.